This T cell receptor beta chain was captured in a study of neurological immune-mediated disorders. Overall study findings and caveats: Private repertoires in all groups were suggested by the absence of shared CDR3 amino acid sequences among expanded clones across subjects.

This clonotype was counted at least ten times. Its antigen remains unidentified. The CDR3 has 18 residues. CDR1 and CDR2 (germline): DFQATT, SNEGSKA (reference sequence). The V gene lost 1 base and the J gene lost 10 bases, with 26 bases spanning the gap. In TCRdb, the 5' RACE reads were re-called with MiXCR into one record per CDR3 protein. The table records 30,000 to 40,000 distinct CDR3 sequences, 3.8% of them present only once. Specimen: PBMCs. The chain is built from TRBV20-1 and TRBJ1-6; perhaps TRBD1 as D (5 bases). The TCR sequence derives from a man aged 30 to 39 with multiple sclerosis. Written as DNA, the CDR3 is TGCAGTGCTAGAGTTGGGGAGTTTCGGGGCCCTGTTAAGTCACCCCTCCACTTT. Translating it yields CSARVGEFRGPVKSPLHF.